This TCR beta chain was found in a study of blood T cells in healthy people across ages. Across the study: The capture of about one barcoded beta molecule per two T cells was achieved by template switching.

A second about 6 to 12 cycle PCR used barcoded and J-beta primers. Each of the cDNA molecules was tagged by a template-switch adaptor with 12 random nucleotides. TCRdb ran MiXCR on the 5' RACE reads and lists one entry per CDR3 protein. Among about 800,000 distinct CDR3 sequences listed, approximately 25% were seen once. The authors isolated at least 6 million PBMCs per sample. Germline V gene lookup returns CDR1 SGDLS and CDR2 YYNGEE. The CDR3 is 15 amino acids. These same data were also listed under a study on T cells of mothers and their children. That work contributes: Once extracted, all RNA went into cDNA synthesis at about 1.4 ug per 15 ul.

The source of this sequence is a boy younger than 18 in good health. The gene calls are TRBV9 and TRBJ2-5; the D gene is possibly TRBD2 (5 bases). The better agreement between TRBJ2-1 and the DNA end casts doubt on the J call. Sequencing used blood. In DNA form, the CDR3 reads TGTGCCAGCAGCGTAGCCTATCGGGGCTACAATGAGCAGTTCTTC. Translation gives CASSVAYRGYNEQFF.